The 22 T cell receptor beta chains in this list originate from one sample, sequenced in a study of human T cells and chemical hapten exposure. Documented time point: patch test 3, about 24 weeks after DPC sensitization. Treatment indicated: therapeutic diphenylcyclopropenone sensitization with weekly scalp DPC. TCRdb analysed the RACE reads with MiXCR anew, one entry per CDR3 protein. The sample includes tens of thousands of distinct CDR3 sequences, 9.5% to 15% seen only once; the top ten take roughly 2.4%. The sample was whole blood, taken in connection with sensitization to the hapten diphenylcyclopropenone (DPC). The receptor source for this set is a man aged 30 to 39 with alopecia areata. Some clones in this sample may be carry-over from other donors' samples.

This clonotype was detected many times. The chain joins TRBV7-2 to TRBJ1-5, with TRBD1 as a possible D gene (5 bases). CDR1 is SGHTA, CDR2 FQGNSA, per germline. The CDR3 is 13 residues long. Trimming took 1 base from V and 6 from J, leaving 7 bases between them. The chain's CDR3 is CASSLEGIQPQHF. DNA of the CDR3: TGTGCCAGCAGCTTAGAGGGGATTCAGCCCCAGCATTTT.

This clonotype was recorded a few times. This chain links TRBV30 with TRBJ1-5; D ambiguous. The CDR3 spans 12 residues. CDR1 is GTSNPN, CDR2 SVGIG, per germline (reference sequence). The V and J ends lost 2 bases and 9 bases respectively, with 11 bases between them. The CDR3 DNA reads TGTGCCTGGAGTTTCCAGGTGGGGCCCCAGCATTTT. Its protein product is CAWSFQVGPQHF. The full variable domain, completed using reference TRBV30 and TRBJ1-5, is SQTIHQWPATLVQPVGSPLSLECTVEGTSNPNLYWYRQAAGRGLQLLFYSVGIGQISSEVPQNLSASRPQDRQFILSSKKLLLSDSGFYLCAWSFQVGPQHFGDGTRLSIL.

This clonotype has ten or more counts. J is TRBJ2-1 and V is TRBV11-2; D call uncertain. The CDR3 is 13 amino acids. Trimming left V 3 bases short and J 9 bases short, with 12 bases between. Per the germline V gene, CDR1 is SGHAT and CDR2 is FQNNGV. The CDR3 loop is CASSLGTVGEQFF. DNA of the CDR3: TGTGCCAGCAGCTTGGGCACCGTGGGTGAGCAGTTCTTC.

J is TRBJ1-1 and V is TRBV30; D unclear. Per germline, CDR1 GTSNPN and CDR2 SVGIG (reference sequence). The CDR3 extends over 12 amino acids. With 8 bases removed from V and 5 bases from J, the gap between germline ends came to 15 bases. The CDR3 reads CAGGVGPTEAFF. CDR3 DNA: TGTGCCGGAGGAGTAGGGCCAACTGAAGCTTTCTTT.

This clonotype appeared many times. The chain employs TRBV7-2 and TRBJ1-3; D gene unclear. V shed 2 bases and J shed 0 bases, with 14 bases lying between them. Germline CDR1 is SGHTA and CDR2 is FQGNSA. CDR3 size: 17 residues. For the CDR3, the DNA is TGTGCCAGCAGCTTAACCTCACAGAGCTACTCTGGAAACACCATATATTTT. This translates into CASSLTSQSYSGNTIYF.

In its sample, this clonotype was seen a few times. CDR3 protein: CAWGRQGGQPQHF. CDR3 nucleotides: TGTGCCTGGGGCAGACAGGGAGGGCAGCCCCAGCATTTT. V is TRBV30 and J is TRBJ1-5, with 7 bases lining up with TRBD1. The CDR3 runs to 13 residues. In germline, CDR1 is GTSNPN, CDR2 SVGIG (reference sequence). V shed 5 bases and J 7 bases; nucleotides not matched to a gene: 8.

This clonotype was detected ten times or more. DNA of the CDR3: TGTGCCAGCAGCCGAGACCGGGGCTCCTACAATGAGCAGTTCTTC. Amino acid sequence: CASSRDRGSYNEQFF. The gene calls are TRBV4-2 and TRBJ2-1; D might be TRBD2 (5 bases). CDR1 and CDR2 (germline): LGHNA, YNFKEQ. The ends were cut back, 4 bases at V and 0 bases at J, with 10 bases in the middle. This CDR3 region has 15 residues.

This clonotype was picked up a small number of times. V is TRBV20-1 and J is TRBJ2-7; 9 nucleotides line up with TRBD2. Germline values: CDR1 DFQATT, CDR2 SNEGSKA (reference sequence). This CDR3 is 15 amino acids long. V lost 3 bases to trimming and J lost 6 bases; unmatched junction nucleotides: 12. CDR3: CSARSGGGDGFEQYF. The CDR3 DNA reads TGCAGTGCTAGGTCAGGCGGGGGGGATGGATTCGAGCAGTACTTC.

The chain employs TRBV20-1 and TRBJ1-2; 9 bases are shared with TRBD1. With 7 bases clipped from V and 4 bases from J, the junction kept 4 bases outside the gene matches. This CDR3 region has 12 residues. CDR1 is DFQATT and CDR2 is SNEGSKA in the germline V gene (reference sequence). This chain's CDR3 is CSGRDRAYGYTF. The CDR3 nucleotides read TGCAGTGGGAGGGACAGGGCCTATGGCTACACCTTC.

The chain uses TRBV10-3 and TRBJ1-5; D remains unclear. CDR1 ENHRY and CDR2 SYGVKD come from the germline V gene. The length of the CDR3 is 12 residues. Trimming shortened V by 2 bases and J by 9 bases, and 8 bases separated the two germline ends. As DNA, the CDR3 is TGTGCCATCAGTGAGGGAAACCGGCCCCAGCATTTT. Its protein is CAISEGNRPQHF.

This clonotype was observed at least ten times. The chain is built from TRBV11-2 and TRBJ2-4, with D unclear. V gave up 1 base and J gave up 3 bases, with 7 bases separating them. Per the germline V gene, CDR1 is SGHAT and CDR2 is FQNNGV. This CDR3 region has 14 residues. The CDR3 sequence: CASSLAGIKNIQYF. The CDR3 nucleotides are TGTGCCAGCAGCTTAGCTGGAATCAAAAACATTCAGTACTTC.

This clonotype was counted between two and nine times. The chain couples TRBV29-1 to TRBJ1-5, with a weak D call TRBD1 (5 bases). This CDR3 spans 15 amino acids. Germline loops: CDR1 SQVTM, CDR2 ANQGSEA. The germline V and J ends were trimmed by 6 bases and 1 base, with 16 bases remaining between them. CDR3 bases: TGCAGCGTAGCCGCGGGACCCATGAGCAATCAGCCCCAGCATTTT. Amino acids: CSVAAGPMSNQPQHF.

There are a few counts of this clonotype. V usage is TRBV29-1 and J usage is TRBJ2-2; 8 nucleotides align to TRBD1. From germline, CDR1 is SQVTM and CDR2 ANQGSEA. The trim removed 6 bases at V and 1 base at J, leaving 7 bases unmatched. The CDR3 totals 15 residues. CDR3 protein: CSVQIDRGNTGELFF. The DNA of the CDR3 is TGCAGCGTCCAAATAGACAGGGGGAACACCGGGGAGCTGTTTTTT.

The table lists this clonotype with many counts. The chain combines TRBV12-3 or TRBV12-4 with TRBJ1-5; TRBD1 might be the D (6 bases). V shed 7 bases and J shed 3 bases, with 13 bases lying between them. The CDR3 runs 14 residues. The CDR3 here is CASTLDSFNQPQHF. The CDR3 DNA is TGTGCCAGCACTCTGGACAGTTTCAATCAGCCCCAGCATTTT.

This clonotype occurred many times. The rearrangement uses TRBV29-1 and TRBJ2-5; the D gene is possibly TRBD1 (6 bases). Germline V lookup: CDR1 SQVTM, CDR2 ANQGSEA. The CDR3 has 14 residues. Trimming shortened V by 4 bases and J by 2 bases, and 14 bases separated the two germline ends. The CDR3 sequence: CSVVGGPSQETQYF. The CDR3 coding sequence is TGCAGCGTTGTAGGGGGACCCAGTCAAGAGACCCAGTACTTC.

The genes are TRBV9 and TRBJ2-7; 9 bases align to TRBD2. This CDR3 region has 15 residues. Germline loops: CDR1 SGDLS, CDR2 YYNGEE. V shed 1 base, J shed 2 bases, and the junction held 4 bases outside the gene matches. CDR3 loop: CASSVTSGGTYEQYF. CDR3 DNA sequence: TGTGCCAGCAGCGTAACAAGCGGGGGGACCTACGAGCAGTACTTC.

This clonotype was found many times. The V call is TRBV20-1, the J call TRBJ2-7; TRBD1 matches 8 bases. The V and J ends lost 6 bases and 8 bases, in that order; junction bases with no gene match: 12. The length of the CDR3 is 13 residues. Looked up from germline, CDR1 is DFQATT and CDR2 is SNEGSKA (reference sequence). The CDR3, as DNA: TGCAGTGCCCCGAGACCAGGGGGCAAGAAGCAGTACTTC. Its protein product is CSAPRPGGKKQYF.

The V gene is TRBV24-1, the J gene TRBJ2-3, with 7 positions matching TRBD1. The CDR3 sequence is 14 residues long. V gave up 9 bases and J gave up 2 bases; unmatched junction bases: 7. In germline, CDR1 is KGHDR, CDR2 SFDVKD. CDR3: CATGGQHSTDTQYF. In DNA form, the CDR3 reads TGTGCCACCGGGGGACAGCATTCCACAGATACGCAGTATTTT.

This clonotype was seen a few times. The V call is TRBV5-1, the J call TRBJ2-7; no firm D call. The CDR3 is 12 residues long. V was shortened by 7 bases and J by 1 base, with 9 bases between the two germline ends. CDR1 is SGHRS, CDR2 YFSETQ, per germline. The CDR3: CASGYNSYEQYF. CDR3 DNA: TGCGCCAGCGGGTACAATTCCTACGAGCAGTACTTC. The full variable domain, in which reference TRBV5-1 and TRBJ2-7 provide the parts outside the CDR3, is KAGVTQTPRYLIKTRGQQVTLSCSPISGHRSVSWYQQTPGQGLQFLFEYFSETQRNKGNFPGRFSGRQFSNSRSEMNVSTLELGDSALYLCASGYNSYEQYFGPGTRLTVT.

This clonotype occurred many times. The V call is TRBV6-2 or TRBV6-3, the J call TRBJ1-2; D remains unclear. CDR3 length equals 13 residues. Trimming stripped 6 bases from V and 7 bases from J, with 15 bases between. The V gene's germline CDR1 is MNHEY and CDR2 SVGEGT. The CDR3 DNA follows: TGTGCCAGCAGCTACCGGGCCTCGGGTGGCTACACCTTC. This sequence encodes CASSYRASGGYTF.

At least ten counts were recorded for this clonotype. V gene TRBV9 combines with J gene TRBJ1-1; the D gene is possibly TRBD1 (6 bases). This CDR3 spans 17 amino acids. Germline V gene lookup returns CDR1 SGDLS and CDR2 YYNGEE. V was clipped by 4 bases and J by 1 base, with 20 bases between them. CDR3 bases: TGTGCCAGCAGCCCTCGGGGGGGCGGAGTGGCGAACACTGAAGCTTTCTTT. It is translated as CASSPRGGGVANTEAFF.

This clonotype has more than one count but fewer than ten. V and J are TRBV12-3 or TRBV12-4 and TRBJ1-1; the D gene is possibly TRBD1 (5 bases). The germline V and J ends were trimmed by 2 bases and 1 base, with 8 bases remaining between them. The CDR3 is made up of 14 amino acids. The CDR3, as DNA: TGTGCCAGCAGTTTAATGGGGCCGAACACTGAAGCTTTCTTT. This encodes CASSLMGPNTEAFF.